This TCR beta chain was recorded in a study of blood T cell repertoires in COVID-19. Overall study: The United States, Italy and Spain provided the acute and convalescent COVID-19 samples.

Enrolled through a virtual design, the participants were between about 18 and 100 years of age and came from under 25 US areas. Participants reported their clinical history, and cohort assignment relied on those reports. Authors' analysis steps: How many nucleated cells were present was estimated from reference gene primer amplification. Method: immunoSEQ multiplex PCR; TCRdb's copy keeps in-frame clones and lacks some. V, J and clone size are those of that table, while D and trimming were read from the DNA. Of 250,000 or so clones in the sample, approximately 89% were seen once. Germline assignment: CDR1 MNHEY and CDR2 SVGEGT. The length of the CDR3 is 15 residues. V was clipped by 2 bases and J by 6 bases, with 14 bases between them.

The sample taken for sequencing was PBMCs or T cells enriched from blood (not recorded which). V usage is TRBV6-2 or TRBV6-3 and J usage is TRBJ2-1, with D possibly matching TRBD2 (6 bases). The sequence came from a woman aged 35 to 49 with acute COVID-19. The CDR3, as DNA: TGTGCCAGCAGTTACACCCCGACTAGTAGCAATGAGCAGTTCTTC. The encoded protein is CASSYTPTSSNEQFF.